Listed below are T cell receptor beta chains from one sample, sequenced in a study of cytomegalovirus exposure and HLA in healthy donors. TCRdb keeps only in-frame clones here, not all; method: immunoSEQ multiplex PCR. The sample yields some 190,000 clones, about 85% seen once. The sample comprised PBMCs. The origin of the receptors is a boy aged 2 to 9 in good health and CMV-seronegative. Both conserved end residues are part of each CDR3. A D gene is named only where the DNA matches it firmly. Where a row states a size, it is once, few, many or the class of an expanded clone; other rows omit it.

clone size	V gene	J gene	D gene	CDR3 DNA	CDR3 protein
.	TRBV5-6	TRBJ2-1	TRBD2	TGTGCCAGCAGCTGGGGGTGGGGACTAGAGGGTGAGCAGTTCTTC	CASSWGWGLEGEQFF
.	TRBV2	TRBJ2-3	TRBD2	TGTGCCAGCAGCGCCGGGACTAGCTTAACAGATACGCAGTATTTT	CASSAGTSLTDTQYF
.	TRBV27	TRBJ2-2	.	TGTGCCAGCGGGCAGGTCGGGGGAACCGGGGAGCTGTTTTTT	CASGQVGGTGELFF
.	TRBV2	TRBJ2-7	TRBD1	TGTGCCAGCACCAGGACAGGGGGTTTCTACGAGCAGTACTTC	CASTRTGGFYEQYF
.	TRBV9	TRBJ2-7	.	TGTGCCAGCAGCGTAGACGTTAGCTCCTACGAGCAGTACTTC	CASSVDVSSYEQYF
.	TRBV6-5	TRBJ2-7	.	TGTGCCAGCAGTTCCAACTTAGGGGGCGAGCAGTACTTC	CASSSNLGGEQYF
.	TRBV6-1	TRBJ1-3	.	TGTGCCACCGTGTACCAGGGAGGCGCTGGAAACACCATATATTTT	CATVYQGGAGNTIYF
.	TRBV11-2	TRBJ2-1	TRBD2	TGTGCCAGCAGCTCTGTAGCGGGTAACTCATATGAGCAGTTCTTC	CASSSVAGNSYEQFF
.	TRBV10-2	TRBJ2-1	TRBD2	TGCGCCACTCGATTGGGCGGGAGCTCCTACAATGAGCAGTTCTTC	CATRLGGSSYNEQFF
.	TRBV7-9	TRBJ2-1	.	TGTTCCAGCAGCTTAGGGGGCGGGGCAGGGTGGGTTAATATTAATGAGCAGTTCTTC	CSSSLGGGAGWVNINEQFF
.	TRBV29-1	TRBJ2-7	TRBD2	TGCAGCGTTGACGGGACTAGCGGGAGCTACGAGCAGTACTTC	CSVDGTSGSYEQYF
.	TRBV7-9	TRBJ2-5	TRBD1	TGTGCCAGCAGCTTAGCCGGGACAGGGGGCGGTGAGACCCAGTACTTC	CASSLAGTGGGETQYF
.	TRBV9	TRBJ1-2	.	TGTGCCAGCAGCCCCCCCTTGGGGAGGGAAGATGGTGGCTACACCTTC	CASSPPLGREDGGYTF
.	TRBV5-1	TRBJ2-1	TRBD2	TGCGCCAGCAGCTTGGTCGGCAGCGGGGCTAACAATGAGCAGTTCTTC	CASSLVGSGANNEQFF
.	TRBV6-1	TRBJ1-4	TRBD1	TGTGCCAGCAGTGAGTTTCGGGACAGGGGTCCGGGCCCACTGTTTTTT	CASSEFRDRGPGPLFF
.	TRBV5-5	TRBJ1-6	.	TGTGCCAGCAGCGAGGACAGCTCCTATAATTCACCCCTCCACTTT	CASSEDSSYNSPLHF
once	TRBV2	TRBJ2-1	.	TGTGCCAGCAGTGAAGTGGGGGCGGACAATGAGCAGTTCTTC	CASSEVGADNEQFF